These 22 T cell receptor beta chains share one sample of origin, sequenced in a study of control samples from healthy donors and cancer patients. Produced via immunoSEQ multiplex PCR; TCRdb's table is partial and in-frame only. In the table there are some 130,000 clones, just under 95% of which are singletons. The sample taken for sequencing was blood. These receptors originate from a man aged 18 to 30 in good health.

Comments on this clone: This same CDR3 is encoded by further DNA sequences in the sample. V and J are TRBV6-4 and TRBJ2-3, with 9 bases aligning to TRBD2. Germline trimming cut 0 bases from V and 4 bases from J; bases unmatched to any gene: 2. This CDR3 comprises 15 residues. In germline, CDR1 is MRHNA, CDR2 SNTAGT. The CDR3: CASSDSGGGADTQYF. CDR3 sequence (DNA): TGTGCCAGCAGTGACTCCGGCGGGGGGGCAGATACGCAGTATTTT.

The CDR3 nucleotides are TGTGCCAGCAGGGAGGCTAGCACAGATACGCAGTATTTT. Translation gives CASREASTDTQYF. This chain uses TRBV7-2 with TRBJ2-3; the D gene is possibly TRBD2 (5 bases). The CDR3 is 13 amino acids. V was clipped by 6 bases and J by 0 bases, with 7 bases between them. Germline V gives CDR1 SGHTA, CDR2 FQGNSA.

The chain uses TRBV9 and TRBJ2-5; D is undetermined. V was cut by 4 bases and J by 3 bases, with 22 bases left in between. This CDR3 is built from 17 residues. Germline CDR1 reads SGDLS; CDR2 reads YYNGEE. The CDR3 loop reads CASSPLTPGPRKETQYF. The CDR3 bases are TGTGCCAGCAGCCCTCTGACCCCAGGACCCCGAAAAGAGACCCAGTACTTC.

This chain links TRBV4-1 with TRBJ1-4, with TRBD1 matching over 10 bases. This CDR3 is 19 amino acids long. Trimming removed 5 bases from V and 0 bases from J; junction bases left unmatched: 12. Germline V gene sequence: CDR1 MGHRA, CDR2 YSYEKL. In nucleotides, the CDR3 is TGCGCCAGCAGCGATCCCCGGGACAGGGGTCGTCCAACTAATGAAAAACTGTTTTTT. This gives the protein CASSDPRDRGRPTNEKLFF.

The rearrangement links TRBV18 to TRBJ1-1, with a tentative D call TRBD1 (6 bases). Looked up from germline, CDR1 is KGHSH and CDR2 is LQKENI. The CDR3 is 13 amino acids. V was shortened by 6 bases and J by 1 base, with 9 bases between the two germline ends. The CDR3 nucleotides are TGTGCCAGCTCTCCGACAGGGAACACTGAAGCTTTCTTT. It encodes CASSPTGNTEAFF.

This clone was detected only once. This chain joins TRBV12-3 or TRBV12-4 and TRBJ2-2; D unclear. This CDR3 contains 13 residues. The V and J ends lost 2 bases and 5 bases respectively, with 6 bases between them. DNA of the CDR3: TGTGCCAGCAGTTTATTGAGGACCGGGGAGCTGTTTTTT. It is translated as CASSLLRTGELFF.

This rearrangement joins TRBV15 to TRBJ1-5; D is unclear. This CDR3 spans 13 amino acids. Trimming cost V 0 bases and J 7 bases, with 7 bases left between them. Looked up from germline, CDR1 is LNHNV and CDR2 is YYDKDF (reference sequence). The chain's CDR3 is CATSREFVQPQHF. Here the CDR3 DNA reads TGTGCCACCAGCAGAGAATTCGTCCAGCCCCAGCATTTT.

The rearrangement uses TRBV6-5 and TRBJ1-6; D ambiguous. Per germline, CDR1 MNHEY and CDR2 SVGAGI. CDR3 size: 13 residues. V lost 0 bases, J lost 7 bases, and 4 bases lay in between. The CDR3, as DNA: TGTGCCAGCAGTTACTCCCGGAATTCACCCCTCCACTTT. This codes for CASSYSRNSPLHF.

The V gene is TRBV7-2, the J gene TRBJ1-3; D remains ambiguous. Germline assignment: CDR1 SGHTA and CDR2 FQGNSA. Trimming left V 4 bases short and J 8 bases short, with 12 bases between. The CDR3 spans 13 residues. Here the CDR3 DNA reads TGTGCCAGCAGCTCCCGCGCAGGCGACACCATATATTTT. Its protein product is CASSSRAGDTIYF. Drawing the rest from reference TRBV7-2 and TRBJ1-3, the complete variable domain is GAGVSQSPSNKVTEKGKDVELRCDPISGHTALYWYRQSLGQGLEFLIYFQGNSAPDKSGLPSDRFSAERTGGSVSTLTIQRTQQEDSAVYLCASSSRAGDTIYFGEGSWLTVV.

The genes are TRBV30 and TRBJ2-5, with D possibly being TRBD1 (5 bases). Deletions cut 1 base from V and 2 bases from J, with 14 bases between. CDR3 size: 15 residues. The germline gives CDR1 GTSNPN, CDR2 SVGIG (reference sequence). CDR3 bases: TGTGCCTGGAGTGCGGCAGGGATCGGGCAAGAGACCCAGTACTTC. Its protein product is CAWSAAGIGQETQYF.

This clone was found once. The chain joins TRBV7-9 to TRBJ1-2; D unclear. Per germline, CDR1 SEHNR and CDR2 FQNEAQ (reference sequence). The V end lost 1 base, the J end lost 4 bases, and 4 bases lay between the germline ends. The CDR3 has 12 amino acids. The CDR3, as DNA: TGTGCCAGCAGCTTAGAGCCCTATGGCTACACCTTC. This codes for CASSLEPYGYTF.

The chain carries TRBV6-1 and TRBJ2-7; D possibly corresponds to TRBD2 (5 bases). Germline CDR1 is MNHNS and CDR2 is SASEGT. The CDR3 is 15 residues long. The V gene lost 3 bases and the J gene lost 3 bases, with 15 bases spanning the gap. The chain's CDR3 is CASSDYQTTLYEQYF. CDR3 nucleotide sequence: TGTGCCAGCAGTGATTACCAGACTACCCTCTACGAGCAGTACTTC.

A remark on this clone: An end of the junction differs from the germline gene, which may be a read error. The CDR3 nucleotides are TGTGCCAGCAGTTACACTAGCGGGGGCTCCCACGAGCAGTACTTC. This translates into CASSYTSGGSHEQYF. The chain has TRBV6-5 and TRBJ2-7; 11 nucleotides align to TRBD2. CDR3 size: 15 residues. From germline, CDR1 is MNHEY and CDR2 SVGAGI.

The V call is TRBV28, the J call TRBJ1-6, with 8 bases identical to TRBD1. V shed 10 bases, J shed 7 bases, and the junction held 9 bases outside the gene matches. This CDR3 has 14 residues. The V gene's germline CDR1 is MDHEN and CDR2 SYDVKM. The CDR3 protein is CATQTGVINSPLHF. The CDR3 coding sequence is TGTGCCACCCAGACAGGGGTAATCAATTCACCCCTCCACTTT.

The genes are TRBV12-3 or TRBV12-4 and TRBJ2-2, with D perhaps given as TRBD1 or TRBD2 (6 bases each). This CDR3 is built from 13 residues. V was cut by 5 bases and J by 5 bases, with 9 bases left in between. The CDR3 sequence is CASSRGGTGELFF. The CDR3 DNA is TGTGCCAGCAGTCGAGGGGGGACCGGGGAGCTGTTTTTT.

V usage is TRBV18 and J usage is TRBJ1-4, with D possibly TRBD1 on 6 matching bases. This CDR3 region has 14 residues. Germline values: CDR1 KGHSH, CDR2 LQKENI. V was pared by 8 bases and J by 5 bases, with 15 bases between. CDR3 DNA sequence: TGTGCCAGCACAAAGGGGGGGCCAAATGAAAAACTGTTTTTT. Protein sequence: CASTKGGPNEKLFF.

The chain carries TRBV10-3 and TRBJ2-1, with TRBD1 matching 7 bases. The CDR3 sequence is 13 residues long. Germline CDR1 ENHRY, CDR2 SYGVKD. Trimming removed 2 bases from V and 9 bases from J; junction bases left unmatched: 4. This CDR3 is CAISEPRDSEQFF. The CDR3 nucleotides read TGTGCCATCAGTGAGCCCCGGGACAGTGAGCAGTTCTTC.

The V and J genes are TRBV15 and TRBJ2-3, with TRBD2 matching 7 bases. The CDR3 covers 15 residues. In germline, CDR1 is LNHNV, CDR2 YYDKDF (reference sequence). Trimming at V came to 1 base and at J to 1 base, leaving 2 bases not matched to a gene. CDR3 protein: CATSRGGGGTDTQYF. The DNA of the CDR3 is TGTGCCACCAGCAGAGGGGGGGGAGGCACAGATACGCAGTATTTT.

The CDR3 nucleotides read TGCAGCGCACTGGGACAATACACTGAAGCTTTCTTT. Protein sequence: CSALGQYTEAFF. The chain is built from TRBV29-1 and TRBJ1-1; tentatively, D is TRBD1 (6 bases). Trimming shortened V by 7 bases and J by 3 bases, and 12 bases separated the two germline ends. Germline loops: CDR1 SQVTM, CDR2 ANQGSEA. The CDR3 is 12 residues long.

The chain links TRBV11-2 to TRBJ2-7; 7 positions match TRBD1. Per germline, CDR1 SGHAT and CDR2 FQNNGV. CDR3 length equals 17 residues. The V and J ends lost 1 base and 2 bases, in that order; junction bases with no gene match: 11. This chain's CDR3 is CASSLVPGQLGPYEQYF. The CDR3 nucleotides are TGTGCCAGCAGCTTAGTCCCGGGACAGTTAGGTCCCTACGAGCAGTACTTC.

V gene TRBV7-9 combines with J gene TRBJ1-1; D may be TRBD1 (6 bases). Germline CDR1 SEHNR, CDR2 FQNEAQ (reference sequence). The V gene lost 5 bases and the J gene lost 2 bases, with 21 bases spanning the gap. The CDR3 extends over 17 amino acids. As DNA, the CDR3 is TGTGCCAGCAGCCTCGGGGGCCCTCTCGACCGAAACACTGAAGCTTTCTTT. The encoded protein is CASSLGGPLDRNTEAFF. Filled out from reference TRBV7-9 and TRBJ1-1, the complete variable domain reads DTGVSQNPRHKITKRGQNVTFRCDPISEHNRLYWYRQTLGQGPEFLTYFQNEAQLEKSRLLSDRFSAERPKGSFSTLEIQRTEQGDSAMYLCASSLGGPLDRNTEAFFGQGTRLTVV.

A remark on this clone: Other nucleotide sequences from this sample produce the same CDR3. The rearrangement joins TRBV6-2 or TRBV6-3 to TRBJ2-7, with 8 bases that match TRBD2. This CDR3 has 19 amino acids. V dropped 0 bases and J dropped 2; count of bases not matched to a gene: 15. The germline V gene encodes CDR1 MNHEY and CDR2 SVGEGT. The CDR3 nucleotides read TGTGCCAGCAGTTACTCAAAAGCATGGCGACTAGCGAACACCTACGAGCAGTACTTC. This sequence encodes CASSYSKAWRLANTYEQYF.